This T cell receptor (beta chain) was retrieved from a study of blood T cell repertoires in COVID-19. This CDR3 has 14 amino acids. Germline V gives CDR1 LNHDA, CDR2 SQIVND (reference sequence). With 3 bases clipped from V and 7 bases from J, the junction kept 6 bases outside the gene matches. Produced via immunoSEQ multiplex PCR; TCRdb's table is partial and in-frame only. This table holds about 270,000 clones, 80% to 90% found once. The genes are TRBV19 and TRBJ2-7; 10 nucleotides match TRBD1. This TCR was sampled from a woman between 18 and 29 years old who had recovered from COVID-19. Material for sequencing was PBMCs or T cells enriched from blood (not recorded which). The CDR3, as DNA: TGTGCCAGTAGTATTGGGACAGGGGCCGCTGAGCAGTACTTC. Translated: CASSIGTGAAEQYF.